This is a list of T cell receptor beta chains from one sample in a study of tumor-infiltrating lymphocytes in oesophageal squamous cell carcinoma. TCRdb re-called the PCR reads through MiXCR, storing one row per CDR3 protein. Of about 21,000 distinct CDR3 sequences listed, around two fifths are singletons. Sequencing was performed on esophageal tumor tissue. The receptors originated from a male donor with esophageal squamous cell carcinoma. Both conserved end residues are part of each CDR3. The D gene is left open where the match is weak. A row's size may be missing; if present it is once, few, many or a size class.

D: TRBD1
size: -
J: TRBJ2-5
V: TRBV29-1
DNA: TGCAGCGTTGACAGGGGGCAAGAGACCCAGTACTTC
CDR3: CSVDRGQETQYF

D: -
size: -
J: TRBJ2-7
V: TRBV19
DNA: TGTGCCACCGCCCAGGCCTACGAGCAGTACTTC
CDR3: CATAQAYEQYF

D: -
size: many
J: TRBJ1-4
V: TRBV7-2
DNA: TGTGCCAGCAGCTTATATTCAGGCCTTAATGAAAAACTGTTTTTT
CDR3: CASSLYSGLNEKLFF

D: -
size: -
J: TRBJ2-2
V: TRBV6-5
DNA: TGTGCCTCCGGGGAGCTGTTTTTT
CDR3: CASGELFF

D: TRBD1
size: many
J: TRBJ2-7
V: TRBV2
DNA: TGTGCCAGCAGGGCAGGGGGCTACGAGCAGTACTTC
CDR3: CASRAGGYEQYF

D: TRBD1
size: few
J: TRBJ1-4
V: TRBV6-1
DNA: TGTGCCAGCAGTTTACAGGGGGCGGACGAAAAACTGTTTTTT
CDR3: CASSLQGADEKLFF

D: -
size: -
J: TRBJ2-3
V: TRBV7-3
DNA: TGTGCCAGCAGCTTGGCGGGACCCACAGATACGCAGTATTTT
CDR3: CASSLAGPTDTQYF

D: -
size: many
J: TRBJ1-1
V: TRBV5-5
DNA: TGTGCCAGCAGCTTGGTCGGGGGGTATAACACTGAAGCTTTCTTT
CDR3: CASSLVGGYNTEAFF

D: TRBD2
size: many
J: TRBJ2-7
V: TRBV6-1
DNA: TGTGCCAGCAGTGAAGGCGGGAGCATCTTTGGGCAGTACTTC
CDR3: CASSEGGSIFGQYF

D: -
size: many
J: TRBJ2-1
V: TRBV7-3
DNA: TGTGCCAGCAGCTACGGACAAGGCCCCTACGAGCAGTTCTTC
CDR3: CASSYGQGPYEQFF

D: TRBD1
size: -
J: TRBJ2-3
V: TRBV5-1
DNA: TGCGCCAGCAGCCCGAGGACAGGGAGCGCAGATACGCAGTATTTT
CDR3: CASSPRTGSADTQYF

D: -
size: many
J: TRBJ1-5
V: TRBV28
DNA: TGTGCCAGCAGTAAATTAACGTATAGCAATCAGCCCCAGCATTTT
CDR3: CASSKLTYSNQPQHF

D: TRBD2
size: -
J: TRBJ2-7
V: TRBV4-3
DNA: TGCGCCAGCAGCCAAGATTCTAGCGGGAGTGTGTACGAGCAGTACTTC
CDR3: CASSQDSSGSVYEQYF

D: TRBD2
size: many
J: TRBJ2-7
V: TRBV11-2
DNA: TGTGCCAGCAGCTTCGCGACTAGCGGGAGATCCTACGAGCAGTACTTC
CDR3: CASSFATSGRSYEQYF

D: -
size: -
J: TRBJ2-7
V: TRBV25-1
DNA: TGTGCCAGCAGTGACCCAGGGTCGGGATCCTACGAGCAGTACTTC
CDR3: CASSDPGSGSYEQYF

D: -
size: few
J: TRBJ2-1
V: TRBV7-8
DNA: TGTGCCAGCAGCTCTGGGCGACTAAGCTCCAATGAGCAGTTCTTC
CDR3: CASSSGRLSSNEQFF

D: TRBD2
size: -
J: TRBJ2-5
V: TRBV7-9
DNA: TGTGCCAGCAGCCTCGGACTAGCGGCACAAGAGACCCAGTACTTC
CDR3: CASSLGLAAQETQYF

D: -
size: many
J: TRBJ1-1
V: TRBV6-4
DNA: TGTGCCAGCAGGGAAAGGAGCAACACTGAAGCTTTCTTT
CDR3: CASRERSNTEAFF

D: TRBD1
size: -
J: TRBJ2-7
V: TRBV10-3
DNA: TGTGCCATCCGTTTGGGACAGGGCTCCGAGCAGTACTTC
CDR3: CAIRLGQGSEQYF

D: -
size: -
J: TRBJ1-4
V: TRBV5-6
DNA: TGTGCCAGCAGCTTGCTGACAGTGAAGGGGGAAAAACTGTTTTTT
CDR3: CASSLLTVKGEKLFF

D: -
size: -
J: TRBJ2-7
V: TRBV7-2
DNA: TGTGCCAGCCGCCGACTCCCTCTCTACGAGCAGTACTTC
CDR3: CASRRLPLYEQYF

D: TRBD2
size: -
J: TRBJ2-1
V: TRBV7-6
DNA: TGTGCCAGCAGTTACTACCCGGGACTAGCGGGATTGAGTGAGCAGTTCTTC
CDR3: CASSYYPGLAGLSEQFF